Listed below are T cell receptor beta chains from one sample, sequenced in a study of control samples from healthy donors and cancer patients. Method: immunoSEQ multiplex PCR; TCRdb's copy keeps in-frame clones and lacks some. Here the sample spans around 100,000 clones, less than 90% being singletons. The sequencing sample was made of blood. These receptors originate from a woman between 50 and 59 years old in good health. Each CDR3 is given with its conserved first and last residue.

v_call,cdr3_aa
TRBV5-1,CASQFSAGPNNEQFF
TRBV5-1,CASSLVPGLNTGELFF
TRBV6-2/TRBV6-3,CASSYLAGRYGELFF
TRBV6-1,CASSEVTGLITDTQYF
TRBV7-3,CASSLFPMSGQKSQETQYF
TRBV5-1,CASSLGGLGTEAFF
TRBV12-3/TRBV12-4,CASSWDRGGQYF
TRBV7-3,CASSSQPQGGRETQYF
TRBV28,CASSSLRPEQYF
TRBV6-4,CASRLSGTGLYNSPLHF
TRBV4-1,CASSLVGTGVEKLFF
TRBV4-3,CASSQERGVGNTIYF
TRBV9,CASSVGASGSNEQFF
TRBV12-5,CASGLGLRAAQETQYF
TRBV2,CASSLGTNQPQHF
TRBV7-9,CASQPGTGVTYSNQPQHF
TRBV9,CASSPGGGGYGYTF
TRBV7-8,CASSLDVRLHYNEQFF
TRBV5-1,CASRQQDPRETQYF
TRBV21-1,CASSGRTGRNSPLHF